The 20 T cell receptor beta chains below come from one sample, sequenced in a study of T cell responses to AZD1222 COVID-19 vaccine. Libraries were prepared by immunoSEQ multiplex PCR; TCRdb keeps only in-frame clonotypes and omits some of them. This sample has more than 100,000 clones; roughly 90% occur once, and the top ten carry more than 7.5%. Sequenced material: peripheral blood, taken on day 0 of AZD1222 vaccination. These receptors came from an adult in good health.

This clone has only a few counts. This chain uses TRBV19 with TRBJ1-6, with 7 nucleotides matching TRBD1. The CDR3 has 14 amino acids. In germline, CDR1 is LNHDA, CDR2 SQIVND (reference sequence). Trimming at V came to 5 bases and at J to 8 bases, leaving 6 bases not matched to a gene. The CDR3 region is CASSLTGRDSPLHF. CDR3 sequence (DNA): TGTGCCAGTAGTCTGACAGGGAGGGATTCACCCCTCCACTTT.

This rearrangement joins TRBV19 to TRBJ1-5, with D perhaps TRBD1 (5 bases). Per germline, CDR1 LNHDA and CDR2 SQIVND (reference sequence). V was shortened by 3 bases and J by 7 bases, with 16 bases between the two germline ends. This CDR3 is 15 amino acids long. For the CDR3, the DNA is TGTGCCAGTAGTATCCCCTGGGGGGTTTCGCAGCCCCAGCATTTT. Protein: CASSIPWGVSQPQHF.

As regards this clone: The junction departs from the called germline gene at one end, perhaps through a read error. The V and J genes are TRBV7-7 and TRBJ1-3, with D possibly being TRBD1 (5 bases). The CDR3 runs 15 residues. Germline values: CDR1 SSHAT, CDR2 FNYEAQ (reference sequence). The CDR3 DNA reads TGTGCTAGCAGTTTGGGACCGAGCTCTGGAAACACCATATATTTT. It is translated as CASSLGPSSGNTIYF.

The CDR3 is CASSQDPQEFYEQYF. DNA of the CDR3: TGCGCCAGCAGCCAAGATCCCCAGGAATTCTACGAGCAGTACTTC. The chain carries TRBV4-1 and TRBJ2-7, with unresolved D. The V end lost 0 bases, the J end lost 3 bases, and 12 bases lay between the germline ends. The CDR3 runs 15 residues. Germline loops: CDR1 MGHRA, CDR2 YSYEKL.

The chain uses TRBV7-3 and TRBJ1-5; no clear D. Germline V gene sequence: CDR1 SGHTA, CDR2 FQGTGA. V was cut by 4 bases and J by 3 bases, with 13 bases left in between. This CDR3 is built from 15 residues. The CDR3 bases are TGTGCCAGCAGCTCGTTTGGCGGGAACAATCAGCCCCAGCATTTT. This sequence encodes CASSSFGGNNQPQHF. Complete variable domain (other parts from reference TRBV7-3 and TRBJ1-5): GAGVSQTPSNKVTEKGKYVELRCDPISGHTALYWYRQSLGQGPEFLIYFQGTGAADDSGLPNDRFFAVRPEGSVSTLKIQRTERGDSAVYLCASSSFGGNNQPQHFGDGTRLSIL.

The chain combines TRBV6-5 with TRBJ2-3; D ambiguous. V was pared by 7 bases and J by 1 base, with 9 bases between. Germline CDR1 is MNHEY and CDR2 is SVGAGI. The CDR3 contains 13 residues. DNA for the CDR3: TGTGCCAGCAACGTTGGGCGCACAGATACGCAGTATTTT. Its protein product is CASNVGRTDTQYF.

The V gene is TRBV4-1, the J gene TRBJ1-1; 7 bases are shared with TRBD1. This CDR3 spans 14 amino acids. The J segment lost 7 bases and the V segment lost 1 base, leaving 6 bases of the junction unmatched. The germline V gene encodes CDR1 MGHRA and CDR2 YSYEKL. CDR3 sequence reads: CASSQGGGTVEAFF. In DNA form, the CDR3 reads TGCGCCAGCAGCCAAGGGGGAGGGACAGTTGAAGCTTTCTTT.

This chain links TRBV5-5 with TRBJ1-2; D is perhaps TRBD1 (6 bases). Germline CDR1 is SGHKS and CDR2 is YYEKEE (reference sequence). CDR3 length: 14 amino acids. V shed 2 bases and J shed 8 bases, with 16 bases lying between them. CDR3 protein: CASSFTGTGKGYTF. The CDR3 DNA follows: TGTGCCAGCAGCTTCACAGGGACCGGTAAGGGCTACACCTTC.

V usage is TRBV2 and J usage is TRBJ2-7; unclear D gene. The CDR3 is made up of 14 amino acids. From germline, CDR1 is SNHLY and CDR2 FYNNEI. Trimming removed 0 bases from V and 6 bases from J, with 12 bases in between. The CDR3 region is CASSEAPEATEQYF. The DNA of the CDR3 is TGTGCCAGCAGTGAAGCGCCTGAGGCAACCGAGCAGTACTTC.

The J gene is TRBJ1-3, the V gene TRBV5-1; TRBD1 is a possible D gene (5 bases). Germline CDR1 is SGHRS and CDR2 is YFSETQ. The CDR3 runs 15 residues. Trimming cost V 2 bases and J 0 bases, with 9 bases left between them. CDR3: CASSFVTGSGNTIYF. In nucleotides, the CDR3 is TGCGCCAGCAGCTTTGTAACAGGCTCTGGAAACACCATATATTTT.

The chain uses TRBV9 and TRBJ2-1; 8 bases are a match to TRBD2. J lost 7 bases, V lost 0 bases, and 6 bases had no gene match. CDR3 length: 15 residues. Looked up from germline, CDR1 is SGDLS and CDR2 is YYNGEE. The CDR3 sequence: CASSVVGSGKNEQFF. As DNA, the CDR3 is TGTGCCAGCAGCGTAGTGGGTAGCGGGAAGAATGAGCAGTTCTTC.

This clone was observed once. The chain couples TRBV4-1 to TRBJ1-2; D is perhaps TRBD1 (5 bases). The CDR3 spans 15 residues. Trimming cost V 4 bases and J 8 bases, with 20 bases left between them. Germline V CDR1 and CDR2: MGHRA, YSYEKL. The CDR3 sequence: CASSLKEGSALGYTF. Here the CDR3 DNA reads TGCGCCAGCAGCCTAAAAGAGGGGTCTGCGTTAGGCTACACCTTC.

The V call is TRBV28, the J call TRBJ2-3, with D perhaps assigned TRBD1 or TRBD2 (5 bases each). The germline V gene has CDR1 MDHEN and CDR2 SYDVKM. The CDR3 has 12 residues. V was trimmed by 8 bases and J by 8 bases, leaving 14 bases between them. The CDR3 reads CASAPTGATQYF. CDR3 bases: TGTGCCAGCGCCCCAACCGGGGCTACGCAGTATTTT.

The chain joins TRBV18 to TRBJ2-1, with 8 bases that match TRBD2. The V and J ends lost 3 bases and 0 bases, in that order; junction bases with no gene match: 7. CDR3 length: 17 amino acids. Germline assignment: CDR1 KGHSH and CDR2 LQKENI. The CDR3 sequence: CASSPSGGGSSYNEQFF. The CDR3 region has the DNA TGTGCCAGCTCACCTTCCGGGGGGGGTAGCTCCTACAATGAGCAGTTCTTC.

V and J are TRBV5-5 and TRBJ1-1; D is uncertain. The V gene lost 2 bases and the J gene lost 6 bases, with 17 bases spanning the gap. The CDR3 is made up of 15 amino acids. Germline CDR1 and CDR2: SGHKS and YYEKEE (reference sequence). CDR3 sequence: CASSFTTNRTPEAFF. CDR3 nucleotides: TGTGCCAGCAGCTTTACAACCAACAGAACCCCTGAAGCTTTCTTT.

This chain connects TRBV10-1 to TRBJ2-2, with TRBD2 identical over 7 bases. The germline V gene encodes CDR1 WNHNN and CDR2 SYGVQD (reference sequence). The trim removed 8 bases at V and 0 bases at J, leaving 3 bases unmatched. The CDR3 runs to 14 residues. CDR3 DNA sequence: TGCGCCAGCGGGGGGGTGTCGAACACCGGGGAGCTGTTTTTT. Amino acids: CASGGVSNTGELFF.

CDR3 DNA: TGTGCCAGCAGCTTAGGGGGGTTAAACACCGGGGAGCTGTTTTTT. Protein product: CASSLGGLNTGELFF. J is TRBJ2-2 and V is TRBV11-3; the D gene could be TRBD1 or TRBD2 (5 bases each). Germline V gene sequence: CDR1 SGHNT, CDR2 YENEEA. Trimming took off 1 base at V and 2 bases at J, with 8 bases between the two ends. The CDR3 sequence is 15 residues long.

The chain is built from TRBV3-1 (or the pseudogene TRBV3-2) and TRBJ2-1; TRBD1 might be the D (6 bases). Looked up from germline, CDR1 is LGHDT and CDR2 is YNNKEL (reference sequence). Trimming left V 4 bases short and J 2 bases short, with 21 bases between. The length of the CDR3 is 18 residues. This chain's CDR3 is CASSRRPQLRTAYNEQFF. CDR3 nucleotide sequence: TGTGCCAGCAGCCGCAGACCCCAACTTCGGACAGCCTACAATGAGCAGTTCTTC.

The genes are TRBV6-5 and TRBJ1-3, with no clear D. Germline lookup yields CDR1 MNHEY and CDR2 SVGAGI. CDR3 length: 16 amino acids. V was pared by 0 bases and J by 1 base, with 10 bases between. Here the CDR3 reads CASSYSDSASGNTIYF. The CDR3 region has the DNA TGTGCCAGCAGTTACTCGGATAGCGCGTCTGGAAACACCATATATTTT.

The chain combines TRBV11-1 with TRBJ2-1, with 8 bases that match TRBD1. This CDR3 has 16 amino acids. J was trimmed by 7 bases and V by 6 bases; bases with no gene match: 14. The V gene's germline CDR1 is SGHAT and CDR2 FQDESV (reference sequence). In DNA, the CDR3 is TGTGCCAGCAGGCCAACCAGGGGGCCGGGTTTGAATGAGCAGTTCTTC. This sequence encodes CASRPTRGPGLNEQFF.